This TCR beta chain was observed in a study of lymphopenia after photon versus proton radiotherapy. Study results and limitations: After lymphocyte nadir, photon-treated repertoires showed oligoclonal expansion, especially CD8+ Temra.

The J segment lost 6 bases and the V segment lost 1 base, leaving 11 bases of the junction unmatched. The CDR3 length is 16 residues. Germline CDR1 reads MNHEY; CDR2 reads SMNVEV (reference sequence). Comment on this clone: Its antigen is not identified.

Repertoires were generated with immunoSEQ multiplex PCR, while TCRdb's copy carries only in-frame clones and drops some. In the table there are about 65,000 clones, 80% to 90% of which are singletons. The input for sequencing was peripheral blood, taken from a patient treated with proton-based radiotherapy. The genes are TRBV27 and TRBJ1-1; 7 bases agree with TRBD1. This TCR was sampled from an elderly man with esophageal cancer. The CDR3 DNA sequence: TGTGCCAGCAGTTTATATGGGCAGGGGGAGGGCTCTGAAGCTTTCTTT. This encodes CASSLYGQGEGSEAFF.